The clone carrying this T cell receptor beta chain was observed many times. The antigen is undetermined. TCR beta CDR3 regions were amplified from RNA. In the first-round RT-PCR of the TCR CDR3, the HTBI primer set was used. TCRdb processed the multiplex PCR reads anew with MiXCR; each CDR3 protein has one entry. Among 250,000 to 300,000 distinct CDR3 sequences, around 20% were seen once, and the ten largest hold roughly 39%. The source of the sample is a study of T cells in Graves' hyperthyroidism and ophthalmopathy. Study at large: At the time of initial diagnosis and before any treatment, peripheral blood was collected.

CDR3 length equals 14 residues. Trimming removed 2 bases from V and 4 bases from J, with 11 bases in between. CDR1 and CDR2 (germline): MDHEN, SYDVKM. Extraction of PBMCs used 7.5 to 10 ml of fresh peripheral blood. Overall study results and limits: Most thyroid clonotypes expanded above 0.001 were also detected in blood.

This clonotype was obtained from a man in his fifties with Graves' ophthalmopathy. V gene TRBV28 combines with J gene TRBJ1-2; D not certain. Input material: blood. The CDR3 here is CASSLQGIRYGYTF. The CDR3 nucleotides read TGTGCCAGCAGTTTACAAGGGATCCGCTATGGCTACACCTTC.